This T cell receptor beta chain was recorded in a study of CD8 T cells in Susac syndrome. CDR3 length equals 15 residues. V lost 3 bases and J 4 bases, leaving 12 bases between the germline ends. Per the germline V gene, CDR1 is MNHEY and CDR2 is SMNVEV (reference sequence). Reverse transcription of roughly 0.45 to 1 ug RNA used random hexamers. Amplification of the TCR beta CDR3 was carried out by immunoSEQ multiplex PCR, which spanned a total of 54 Vbeta and 13 Jbeta segments. TCRdb used MiXCR to reprocess the immunoSEQ multiplex PCR reads, holding one entry per CDR3 protein. This table holds roughly 190,000 distinct CDR3 sequences, about 94% found once.

Sequenced sample: CD4+ T cells from PBMCs. The J gene is TRBJ2-2, the V gene TRBV27; D gene ambiguous. This sequence originates from a human donor in good health. Here the CDR3 DNA reads TGTGCCAGCAGTTTGGTTTTGGTGGGCACCGGGGAGCTGTTTTTT. Translated, it gives CASSLVLVGTGELFF.